The rows below give T cell receptor beta chains drawn from one sample of a study of vaccination and CD4 T cells after COVID-19. TCRdb ran MiXCR on the PCR reads and lists one entry per CDR3 protein. The repertoire holds roughly 15,000 distinct CDR3 sequences, around 40% seen once, with under 11% in the top ten. Their antigen targets remain unknown. Source material: CD4+ T cells from blood, cultured in vitro. These receptors all come from a human donor who had recovered from COVID-19. Each CDR3 is given with its conserved first and last residue. The order of the fields is D gene, V gene, clone size, J gene, CDR3 DNA, CDR3 protein. D genes are given only for firm matches. Rows may omit the clone size; those that give it use once, few, many or a size class.

d_gene: TRBD2
v_gene: TRBV20-1
abundance: .
j_gene: TRBJ2-1
CDR3nt: TGCAGTGCTAGAGCTCTTGCGGGAGGCTACAATGAGCAGTTCTTC
CDR3aa: CSARALAGGYNEQFF

d_gene: TRBD1
v_gene: TRBV7-8
abundance: .
j_gene: TRBJ2-3
CDR3nt: TGTGCCAGCAGCTATAGGGACAGTAGCACAGATACGCAGTATTTT
CDR3aa: CASSYRDSSTDTQYF

d_gene: .
v_gene: TRBV6-1
abundance: .
j_gene: TRBJ1-3
CDR3nt: TGTGCCACCTCCAACCCGGGCTCTGGAAACACCATATATTTT
CDR3aa: CATSNPGSGNTIYF

d_gene: .
v_gene: TRBV5-1
abundance: few
j_gene: TRBJ2-7
CDR3nt: TGCGCCAGCAGCTCTCTAGGCTTCTCCTACGAGCAGTACTTC
CDR3aa: CASSSLGFSYEQYF

d_gene: .
v_gene: TRBV6-1
abundance: .
j_gene: TRBJ2-1
CDR3nt: TGTGCCAGCAGTCTCGGGAGCTCCCCCGGCAATGAGCAGTTCTTC
CDR3aa: CASSLGSSPGNEQFF

d_gene: .
v_gene: TRBV27
abundance: .
j_gene: TRBJ1-6
CDR3nt: TGTGCCAGCAGTTTTCGGGGCGCCTATAATTCACCCCTCCACTTT
CDR3aa: CASSFRGAYNSPLHF

d_gene: .
v_gene: TRBV28
abundance: .
j_gene: TRBJ1-5
CDR3nt: TGTGCCTCCCAGGTTGGCAATCAGCCCCAGCATTTT
CDR3aa: CASQVGNQPQHF

d_gene: .
v_gene: TRBV7-3
abundance: .
j_gene: TRBJ2-5
CDR3nt: TGTGCCAGCAGCTTAACAGGGGGGACCCAGTACTTC
CDR3aa: CASSLTGGTQYF

d_gene: .
v_gene: TRBV20-1
abundance: .
j_gene: TRBJ1-1
CDR3nt: TGCAGTACTAACTCTCCTAGCACTGAAGCTTTCTTT
CDR3aa: CSTNSPSTEAFF

d_gene: TRBD1
v_gene: TRBV20-1
abundance: .
j_gene: TRBJ2-6
CDR3nt: TGCAGTGCTCGGGACAGGGGGTCTGGGGCCAACGTCCTGACTTTC
CDR3aa: CSARDRGSGANVLTF

d_gene: .
v_gene: TRBV28
abundance: few
j_gene: TRBJ1-2
CDR3nt: TGTGCCAGCAGTTTATTAGTAGGGATGACTAACTATGGCTACACCTTC
CDR3aa: CASSLLVGMTNYGYTF

d_gene: .
v_gene: TRBV18
abundance: few
j_gene: TRBJ2-5
CDR3nt: TGTGCCAGCTCACCAGAAAGGGAGACCCAGTACTTC
CDR3aa: CASSPERETQYF

d_gene: .
v_gene: TRBV5-1
abundance: .
j_gene: TRBJ2-3
CDR3nt: TGCGCCAGCAGCCGGGGGACTAGCACAGATACGCAGTATTTT
CDR3aa: CASSRGTSTDTQYF

d_gene: .
v_gene: TRBV18
abundance: .
j_gene: TRBJ1-3
CDR3nt: TGTGCCAGCTCACCTAGCTCTGGAAACACCATATATTTT
CDR3aa: CASSPSSGNTIYF

d_gene: TRBD1
v_gene: TRBV5-6
abundance: few
j_gene: TRBJ2-7
CDR3nt: TGTGCCAGCAGCTGGGACAGGGGAACCGTTGAGCAGTACTTC
CDR3aa: CASSWDRGTVEQYF

d_gene: TRBD1
v_gene: TRBV7-9
abundance: .
j_gene: TRBJ2-5
CDR3nt: TGTGCCAGCAGCCGGGACAGTGGGGGAGTGATCCAGTACTTC
CDR3aa: CASSRDSGGVIQYF

d_gene: .
v_gene: TRBV28
abundance: .
j_gene: TRBJ1-1
CDR3nt: TGTGCCAGCCAACGGGTGGGGGGCAGGACTGAAGCTTTCTTT
CDR3aa: CASQRVGGRTEAFF

d_gene: TRBD2
v_gene: TRBV10-3
abundance: .
j_gene: TRBJ2-2
CDR3nt: TGTGCCATCAGTTTACGACTAGCGGGAAATACCGGGGAGCTGTTTTTT
CDR3aa: CAISLRLAGNTGELFF

d_gene: TRBD1
v_gene: TRBV6-5
abundance: few
j_gene: TRBJ1-2
CDR3nt: TGTGCCAGCGGTTCACTCGGCAGGGGGCCTGTTGGCTACACCTTC
CDR3aa: CASGSLGRGPVGYTF

d_gene: TRBD1
v_gene: TRBV7-2
abundance: medium-sized
j_gene: TRBJ1-6
CDR3nt: TGTGCCAGCAGCTCCAGGGGGCAAGGTTCACCCCTCCACTTT
CDR3aa: CASSSRGQGSPLHF

d_gene: TRBD2
v_gene: TRBV7-9
abundance: .
j_gene: TRBJ2-7
CDR3nt: TGTGCCAGCAGCTTAAGCGGGGCCACATCCTACGAGCAGTACTTC
CDR3aa: CASSLSGATSYEQYF

d_gene: .
v_gene: TRBV11-2
abundance: once
j_gene: TRBJ2-7
CDR3nt: TGTGCCAGCAGCTCTGATTTAGGGGACGAGCAGTACTTC
CDR3aa: CASSSDLGDEQYF

d_gene: .
v_gene: TRBV29-1
abundance: .
j_gene: TRBJ1-1
CDR3nt: TGCAGCGTTGAAGTAGGCCTGAACACTGAAGCTTTCTTT
CDR3aa: CSVEVGLNTEAFF

d_gene: TRBD2
v_gene: TRBV29-1
abundance: .
j_gene: TRBJ2-3
CDR3nt: TGCAGCGTGAACTCCGGGACGGGAGGGACAGATACGCAGTATTTT
CDR3aa: CSVNSGTGGTDTQYF

d_gene: .
v_gene: TRBV20-1
abundance: .
j_gene: TRBJ1-4
CDR3nt: TGCAGTGCTAGGAAACTAGGGGAAAAACTGTTTTTT
CDR3aa: CSARKLGEKLFF

d_gene: TRBD2
v_gene: TRBV20-1
abundance: .
j_gene: TRBJ2-1
CDR3nt: TGCAGTGCCAGAGCTAGCGGGAGGGATGAGCAGTTCTTC
CDR3aa: CSARASGRDEQFF

d_gene: .
v_gene: TRBV2
abundance: .
j_gene: TRBJ1-1
CDR3nt: TGTGCCAGCAGTGAAATTTCGGGGGGCACTGAAGCTTTCTTT
CDR3aa: CASSEISGGTEAFF